A single T cell receptor (beta chain) is shown here with its context. The source of the sample is a study of blood T cell repertoires in COVID-19. Germline V gene lookup returns CDR1 LGHDT and CDR2 YNNKEL (reference sequence). V shed 9 bases and J 4 bases; nucleotides not matched to a gene: 12. This CDR3 is 17 amino acids long. The protocol was immunoSEQ multiplex PCR, while the TCRdb copy is restricted to in-frame clones and leaves out a portion. The table has under 80,000 clones, roughly 80% seen once; the top ten hold 15%. This TCR derives from a man in his 60s with COVID-19, enrolled during active disease. The V and J genes are TRBV3-1 (or the pseudogene TRBV3-2) and TRBJ2-6; TRBD2 aligns across 10 bases. The specimen was peripheral blood. The CDR3 coding sequence is TGTGCCAGAACTGAAGCGGGAGGGCCAGGAGGGGCCAACGTCCTGACTTTC. This translates into CARTEAGGPGGANVLTF.